The rows below give T cell receptor beta chains drawn from one sample of a study of cytomegalovirus exposure and HLA in healthy donors. The method was immunoSEQ multiplex PCR; TCRdb's version includes in-frame clones alone and lacks a portion of them. The sample records around 110,000 clones, around two thirds being singletons. Source material: PBMCs. The receptors come from a middle-aged woman in good health and CMV-seropositive. Each CDR3 is given with its conserved first and last residue. The D gene is left open where the match is weak. Size tells how often a clone was seen (once, few, many) or the class of an expanded clone, and some rows leave it out.

J gene,clone size,V gene,D gene,CDR3 DNA,CDR3 protein
TRBJ2-3,NA,TRBV7-2,TRBD2,TGTGCCAGCAGCTTAGCCTCGACTAGCGGGAGCACAGATACGCAGTATTTT,CASSLASTSGSTDTQYF
TRBJ1-1,NA,TRBV7-8,NA,TGTGCCAGCAGCCCCGGTCGAATGAACACTGAAGCTTTCTTT,CASSPGRMNTEAFF
TRBJ1-2,few,TRBV15,NA,TGTGCCACTGCAGTGACACCGAACTATGGCTACACCTTC,CATAVTPNYGYTF
TRBJ2-3,NA,TRBV28,NA,TGTGCCAGCAGTCCACCCAGGGTAGATACGCAGTATTTT,CASSPPRVDTQYF
TRBJ2-1,NA,TRBV5-6,NA,TGTGCCAGCAGCTTGGACCAATGGTCTACTAGGAATGAGCAGTTCTTC,CASSLDQWSTRNEQFF
TRBJ1-6,NA,TRBV4-1,TRBD1,TGCGCCAGCAGCCAAGTCGGGACAGGGACATCACCCCTCCACTTT,CASSQVGTGTSPLHF
TRBJ1-1,NA,TRBV28,NA,TGTGCCAGCAGTTTATTGGGATCCGGGGGAGACACTGAAGCTTTCTTT,CASSLLGSGGDTEAFF
TRBJ2-2,NA,TRBV2,TRBD2,TGTGCCAGCAGTGAACGCGGGAGGTTTACCGGGGAGCTGTTTTTT,CASSERGRFTGELFF
TRBJ2-3,NA,TRBV7-6,NA,TGTGCCAGCAGCCTAAGACTAGTCCACACAGATACGCAGTATTTT,CASSLRLVHTDTQYF
TRBJ2-2,NA,TRBV18,TRBD2,TGTGCCAGCTCACCACAAGGACTAGCGGGGAACACCGGGGAGCTGTTTTTT,CASSPQGLAGNTGELFF
TRBJ2-2,NA,TRBV5-1,TRBD2,TGCGCCAGCAGCCTCACGGCCCTCGGCGGGGGCACCGGGGAGCTGTTTTTT,CASSLTALGGGTGELFF
TRBJ1-1,NA,TRBV7-9,NA,TGTGCCAGCAGCCGTCTTATTACAGTGAACACTGAAGCTTTCTTT,CASSRLITVNTEAFF
TRBJ2-3,NA,TRBV4-3,TRBD2,TGCGCCAGCAGCCATACTAGCGGGAGTACAGATACGCAGTATTTT,CASSHTSGSTDTQYF
TRBJ2-7,NA,TRBV13,NA,TGTGCCAGCAGCTCCGAGAGGTCTGGAACTCCCTACGAGCAGTACTTC,CASSSERSGTPYEQYF
TRBJ2-5,NA,TRBV7-9,TRBD2,TGTGCCAGCAGCTACGGGACTAGCACTCAAGAGACCCAGTACTTC,CASSYGTSTQETQYF
TRBJ2-2,few,TRBV28,NA,TGTGCCAGCATCTACAAGGGGACCGGGGAGCTGTTTTTT,CASIYKGTGELFF
TRBJ2-1,NA,TRBV15,TRBD2,TGTGCCACCAGCAGAGGAACCCCTAGCGGGAGGGCTCGGGTAAGATCCTACAATGAGCAGTTCTTC,CATSRGTPSGRARVRSYNEQFF
TRBJ1-5,NA,TRBV15,NA,TGTGCCACCAGCAGAGATGGCGGAGGTCAGCCCCAGCATTTT,CATSRDGGGQPQHF
TRBJ2-3,NA,TRBV27,TRBD2,TGTGCCAGCAGCTCCGGACTAGCGGGAGGGACGAGCACAGATACGCAGTATTTT,CASSSGLAGGTSTDTQYF
TRBJ1-2,NA,TRBV27,TRBD1,TGTGCCAGCAGTTTACAGGGACAGGGGTCTTTTGGCTACACCTTC,CASSLQGQGSFGYTF
TRBJ2-7,NA,TRBV7-9,TRBD2,TGTGCCAGCAGGGGAGGGACTAGCGGGAGAGACGAGCAGTACTTC,CASRGGTSGRDEQYF
TRBJ1-5,once,TRBV28,NA,TGTGCCAGCAGTACGGGTGGTCCGGAGAAGCCCCAGCATTTT,CASSTGGPEKPQHF
TRBJ2-7,NA,TRBV27,NA,TGTGCCAGCACGAAAGGAGACGAGCAGTACTTC,CASTKGDEQYF
TRBJ2-5,NA,TRBV2,TRBD1,TGTGCCAGCAGTGGACAGGGGGCCAACAAAGAGACCCAGTACTTC,CASSGQGANKETQYF
TRBJ2-1,NA,TRBV4-3,TRBD2,TGCGCCAGCAGCCAAGAGGGGCTAGCGGGCTCCTACAATGAGCAGTTCTTC,CASSQEGLAGSYNEQFF
TRBJ2-1,NA,TRBV28,TRBD2,TGTGCCAGCAGTTTGGGCGGGAGTGTCTACAATGAGCAGTTCTTC,CASSLGGSVYNEQFF
TRBJ2-5,few,TRBV11-2,TRBD2,TGTGCCAGCAGCTTAGTTCCGGGGGGTCAAGAGACCCAGTACTTC,CASSLVPGGQETQYF
TRBJ1-3,many,TRBV2,TRBD1,TGTGCCAGCAGTGAAGAGGGACAGGGTCTTTCTGGAAACACCATATATTTT,CASSEEGQGLSGNTIYF
TRBJ2-3,NA,TRBV5-1,NA,TGCGCCAGCAGCATGGGAGTTATTACAGATACGCAGTATTTT,CASSMGVITDTQYF
TRBJ1-4,NA,TRBV6-5,NA,TGTGCCAGCAGTTACTCGACAGAGCCTAATGAAAAACTGTTTTTT,CASSYSTEPNEKLFF
TRBJ1-1,few,TRBV5-4,NA,TGTGCCAGCAGCCCACTACGGGGCACTGAAGCTTTCTTT,CASSPLRGTEAFF
TRBJ2-3,few,TRBV7-9,NA,TGTGCCAGCAGCCCCCTCATAGGAGCAGATACGCAGTATTTT,CASSPLIGADTQYF
TRBJ2-7,NA,TRBV18,NA,TGTGCCAGCTCACCCCCTCCGAGGGTTGTAGAAGCCGAGCAGTACTTC,CASSPPPRVVEAEQYF
TRBJ1-2,NA,TRBV28,NA,TGTGCCAGCAGTTTTCTTGATGGCTACACCTTC,CASSFLDGYTF
TRBJ2-7,NA,TRBV7-2,NA,TGTGCCAGCAGCTTATCACAGATACAGCAGTACTTC,CASSLSQIQQYF
TRBJ1-2,few,TRBV28,NA,TGTGCCAGCAGTTCGGATCCGGGGGGCTACACCTTC,CASSSDPGGYTF
TRBJ2-2,few,TRBV18,TRBD1,TGTGCCAGCTCACTGCCGGGACAGGGGGCGCCGACCGGGGAGCTGTTTTTT,CASSLPGQGAPTGELFF
TRBJ2-3,few,TRBV4-1,NA,TGCGCCAGCAGCCAAGGGCCAGATACGCAGTATTTT,CASSQGPDTQYF
TRBJ2-3,NA,TRBV27,NA,TGTGCCAGCAGTTTATTGGTACGCGGTAGCACAGATACGCAGTATTTT,CASSLLVRGSTDTQYF
TRBJ2-3,few,TRBV7-2,TRBD1,TGTGCCAGCAGCTGGGGGACAGTAGCAGATACGCAGTATTTT,CASSWGTVADTQYF
TRBJ2-7,NA,TRBV5-1,TRBD2,TGCGCCAGCAGCCCCGGGACTAGCGTGTTCTACGAGCAGTACTTC,CASSPGTSVFYEQYF
TRBJ2-5,NA,TRBV7-6,TRBD2,TGTGCCAGCAGCTTAAGACTAGCGGGAGAGACCCAGTACTTC,CASSLRLAGETQYF
TRBJ2-7,NA,TRBV5-8,TRBD1,TGTGCCAGCAGCTTGAACTGGAACAGGGGGCCGGGAGAGCAGTACTTC,CASSLNWNRGPGEQYF
TRBJ2-1,NA,TRBV5-4,TRBD2,TGTGCCAGCAGCTTGGTTTTGGGACTAGCGGGAGACAATGAGCAGTTCTTC,CASSLVLGLAGDNEQFF
TRBJ2-1,NA,TRBV4-2,TRBD2,TGTGCCAGCAGCGCCCCGGGGGGCAATGAGCAGTTCTTC,CASSAPGGNEQFF